The 16 T cell receptor beta chains given below trace back to one sample, sequenced in a study of cytomegalovirus exposure and HLA in healthy donors. The PCR was carried out with 60 Vbeta primers and 13 Jbeta primers. Sequencing used immunoSEQ multiplex PCR; TCRdb keeps in-frame clones, though not all of them. The repertoire holds approximately 90,000 clones, 75% seen once, with approximately 2.3% in the top ten. The sequencing input was PBMCs. The receptors come from a man aged 40-49 years in good health and CMV-seronegative.

The CDR3 sequence is CASSSFSRGKTDTQYF. The CDR3 nucleotides read TGTGCCAGCAGCTCCTTTTCACGGGGGAAAACAGATACGCAGTATTTT. The J gene is TRBJ2-3, the V gene TRBV7-2, with a possible D match to TRBD2 (6 bases). CDR1 and CDR2 from the germline V gene are SGHTA and FQGNSA. The CDR3 contains 16 residues. Trimming shortened V by 4 bases and J by 3 bases, and 17 bases separated the two germline ends. Looking up the rest from reference TRBV7-2 and TRBJ2-3 gives the full variable domain: GAGVSQSPSNKVTEKGKDVELRCDPISGHTALYWYRQSLGQGLEFLIYFQGNSAPDKSGLPSDRFSAERTGGSVSTLTIQRTQQEDSAVYLCASSSFSRGKTDTQYFGPGTRLTVL.

The chain uses TRBV19 and TRBJ2-7; possibly TRBD1 for D (6 bases). V lost 3 bases to trimming and J lost 1 base, with 13 bases between them. CDR3 size: 15 residues. From germline, CDR1 is LNHDA and CDR2 SQIVND (reference sequence). The CDR3 reads CASSIGTHVSYEQYF. The CDR3 DNA sequence: TGTGCCAGTAGTATCGGGACACACGTATCCTACGAGCAGTACTTC.

The chain combines TRBV7-9 with TRBJ2-4, with D perhaps TRBD2 (5 bases). The CDR3 runs to 14 residues. V was trimmed by 4 bases and J by 1 base, leaving 8 bases between them. Germline CDR1 is SEHNR and CDR2 is FQNEAQ (reference sequence). CDR3 loop: CASSSGLAKNIQYF. CDR3 bases: TGTGCCAGCAGCTCTGGACTCGCCAAAAACATTCAGTACTTC.

The V and J genes are TRBV6-1 and TRBJ2-7, with D perhaps TRBD2 (6 bases). The germline V gene has CDR1 MNHNS and CDR2 SASEGT. V was trimmed by 0 bases and J by 2 bases, leaving 17 bases between them. This CDR3 is 17 amino acids long. The CDR3 here is CASSEAGGGNHPYEQYF. The CDR3 DNA reads as TGTGCCAGCAGTGAAGCCGGTGGGGGGAACCACCCCTACGAGCAGTACTTC.

V is TRBV6-1 and J is TRBJ1-5, with no clear D. V was clipped by 7 bases and J by 5 bases, with 12 bases between them. CDR1 and CDR2 from the germline V gene are MNHNS and SASEGT. The CDR3 runs to 13 residues. CDR3 region: CASISHTHQPQHF. CDR3 sequence (DNA): TGTGCCAGCATCAGTCACACACATCAGCCCCAGCATTTT.

The V gene is TRBV15, the J gene TRBJ1-2; D unresolved. Germline loops: CDR1 LNHNV, CDR2 YYDKDF (reference sequence). The CDR3 runs to 12 residues. With 0 bases removed from V and 5 bases from J, the gap between germline ends came to 4 bases. CDR3 amino acids: CATSRDNYGYTF. The CDR3, as DNA: TGTGCCACCAGCAGAGACAATTATGGCTACACCTTC.

This sequence joins TRBV5-1 and TRBJ2-7, with 7 bases identical to TRBD2. V was pared by 4 bases and J by 2 bases, with 9 bases of the junction left unmatched. The CDR3 has 15 amino acids. Germline CDR1 and CDR2: SGHRS and YFSETQ. CDR3 loop: CASSRTGGYAYEQYF. As DNA, the CDR3 is TGCGCCAGCAGCCGAACGGGGGGTTACGCCTACGAGCAGTACTTC.

V is TRBV11-3 and J is TRBJ2-1, with 7 positions matching TRBD2. Germline values: CDR1 SGHNT, CDR2 YENEEA. CDR3 length: 15 amino acids. Losses at the gene ends were 3 bases for V and 7 bases for J; bases not matched to a gene: 9. The CDR3 DNA is TGTGCCAGCAGCTTTCGTCGGGGGAGGGCGAATGAGCAGTTCTTC. Translation gives CASSFRRGRANEQFF.

The genes are TRBV6-5 and TRBJ1-2, with D perhaps TRBD1 (5 bases). Germline V gene sequence: CDR1 MNHEY, CDR2 SVGAGI. This CDR3 comprises 13 residues. V dropped 6 bases and J dropped 8 bases, with 16 bases sitting between them. CDR3 amino acids: CASSQRQKRGYTF. CDR3 sequence (DNA): TGTGCCAGCAGCCAGAGACAGAAGAGGGGCTACACCTTC.

The chain couples TRBV28 to TRBJ1-2, with TRBD1 matching over 9 bases. V lost 1 base, J lost 8 bases, and 5 bases stayed unmatched. The CDR3 covers 14 residues. Germline CDR1 reads MDHEN; CDR2 reads SYDVKM. CDR3 amino acids: CASSLSGTGFGYTF. Written as DNA, the CDR3 is TGTGCCAGCAGTTTATCGGGGACAGGGTTCGGCTACACCTTC.

The rearrangement links TRBV10-1 to TRBJ2-2; the match to TRBD2 covers 9 bases. Germline loops: CDR1 WNHNN, CDR2 SYGVQD (reference sequence). The CDR3 consists of 15 residues. V shed 6 bases and J 5 bases; nucleotides not matched to a gene: 7. The CDR3 nucleotides read TGCGCCAGCAGAGCTAGCGGGGTTAATACCGGGGAGCTGTTTTTT. Its protein is CASRASGVNTGELFF.

The chain uses TRBV7-2 and TRBJ2-2, with D perhaps matching TRBD1 (6 bases). Trimming shortened V by 1 base and J by 4 bases, and 19 bases separated the two germline ends. Germline CDR1 is SGHTA and CDR2 is FQGNSA. The CDR3 is 18 residues long. CDR3 loop: CASSLGGQSGSSTGELFF. The CDR3 DNA is TGTGCCAGCAGCTTAGGGGGGCAGTCGGGGTCTAGCACCGGGGAGCTGTTTTTT.

In its sample, this clone was seen once. CDR3 sequence (DNA): TGTGCCAGCAGCTCCACCGGGACAGGGGTGGACAATGAGCAGTTCTTC. The encoded protein is CASSSTGTGVDNEQFF. The chain recombines TRBV5-6 with TRBJ2-1; TRBD1 matches 10 bases. This CDR3 spans 16 amino acids. The V segment lost 3 bases and the J segment 5 bases; nucleotides outside the gene matches: 8. Per the germline V gene, CDR1 is SGHDT and CDR2 is YYEEEE.

At least ten counts were recorded for this clone. The rearrangement joins TRBV2 to TRBJ1-1; the D is unclear. This CDR3 is 16 amino acids long. Germline CDR1 and CDR2: SNHLY and FYNNEI. The V gene lost 2 bases and the J gene lost 4 bases, with 17 bases spanning the gap. CDR3: CASSESGPAMSTEAFF. CDR3 nucleotides: TGTGCCAGCAGTGAAAGTGGCCCAGCGATGAGCACTGAAGCTTTCTTT.

The chain links TRBV7-6 to TRBJ1-2; D is perhaps TRBD1 (5 bases). Trimming removed 5 bases at V and 8 bases at J, with 18 bases between. The germline CDR1 and CDR2 sequences are SGHVS and FNYEAQ. The CDR3 is 14 amino acids. The CDR3, as DNA: TGTGCCAGCAGCCCGCGCAGGGCGGTAGGAGGCTACACCTTC. Translated, it gives CASSPRRAVGGYTF.

DNA for the CDR3: TGTGGATCGCGCGGGCCGGGGTACAATGAGCAGTTCTTC. Its translation: CGSRGPGYNEQFF. V and J are TRBV28 and TRBJ2-1; a possible D gene is TRBD2 (5 bases). Looked up from germline, CDR1 is MDHEN and CDR2 is SYDVKM. CDR3 size: 13 residues.